These 20 T cell receptor beta chains share one sample of origin, sequenced in a study of shared clonotypes between healthy human individuals. TCRdb keeps only in-frame clones here, not all; method: immunoSEQ multiplex PCR. In the table there are 550,000 to 800,000 clones, around two thirds of which are singletons. The sample comprised memory CD4+ T cells sorted from blood. Subset of the sample: CD45RA-negative fraction. The receptors here all came from a woman aged 25 to 45 in good health.

This clone has only a few counts. The chain has TRBV27 and TRBJ2-6, with D unresolved. Trimming removed 8 bases at V and 4 bases at J, with 9 bases between. Germline V lookup: CDR1 MNHEY, CDR2 SMNVEV (reference sequence). The CDR3 runs 13 residues. The CDR3 loop is CASGLRGANVLTF. Here the CDR3 DNA reads TGTGCCAGCGGCCTCCGGGGGGCCAACGTCCTGACTTTC.

The rearrangement links TRBV7-6 to TRBJ1-4, with D uncertain. The V gene lost 0 bases and the J gene lost 4 bases, with 6 bases spanning the gap. This CDR3 spans 14 amino acids. Germline CDR1 SGHVS, CDR2 FNYEAQ. The CDR3: CASSLALSNEKLFF. The CDR3 nucleotides are TGTGCCAGCAGCTTAGCGCTCAGTAATGAAAAACTGTTTTTT.

The chain is built from TRBV2 and TRBJ2-3, with a weak D call TRBD2 (6 bases). Germline assignment: CDR1 SNHLY and CDR2 FYNNEI. V lost 3 bases, J lost 3 bases, and 10 bases lay in between. This CDR3 comprises 14 residues. CDR3 amino acids: CASSDSGGTDTQYF. The DNA for the CDR3 is TGTGCCAGCAGTGACAGTGGGGGGACAGATACGCAGTATTTT. Based on the CDR3 plus reference TRBV2 and TRBJ2-3, the full variable domain is EPEVTQTPSHQVTQMGQEVILRCVPISNHLYFYWYRQILGQKVEFLVSFYNNEISEKSEIFDDQFSVERPDGSNFTLKIRSTKLEDSAMYFCASSDSGGTDTQYFGPGTRLTVL.

V gene TRBV2 combines with J gene TRBJ2-7; D is ambiguous. Trimming cost V 2 bases and J 3 bases, with 11 bases left between them. This CDR3 is 14 amino acids long. CDR1 is SNHLY and CDR2 is FYNNEI in the germline V gene. The DNA of the CDR3 is TGTGCCAGCAGTGAACGGAGCCAGAGCTACGAGCAGTACTTC. Encoded protein: CASSERSQSYEQYF.

V and J are TRBV5-5 and TRBJ1-1; D unresolved. Germline V gene data show CDR1 as SGHKS and CDR2 as YYEKEE (reference sequence). The V end lost 2 bases, the J end lost 4 bases, and 12 bases lay between the germline ends. The CDR3 has 14 residues. CDR3 sequence reads: CASSFQAEGTEAFF. The CDR3 coding sequence is TGTGCCAGCAGCTTCCAAGCTGAGGGCACTGAAGCTTTCTTT.

This sequence joins TRBV19 and TRBJ1-4; D not resolved. V was trimmed by 3 bases and J by 8 bases, leaving 13 bases between them. CDR3 length: 14 residues. The germline V gene encodes CDR1 LNHDA and CDR2 SQIVND (reference sequence). This chain's CDR3 is CASSIGGSGEKLFF. CDR3 DNA sequence: TGTGCCAGTAGTATCGGAGGTAGCGGGGAAAAACTGTTTTTT.

V and J are TRBV5-1 and TRBJ1-2, with D perhaps matching TRBD1 (6 bases). Germline CDR1 and CDR2: SGHRS and YFSETQ. The CDR3 covers 14 residues. V lost 4 bases, J lost 8 bases, and 18 bases lay in between. The CDR3 sequence is CASSPGGALEGYTF. In DNA, the CDR3 is TGCGCCAGCAGCCCGGGGGGGGCCCTGGAGGGCTACACCTTC.

V usage is TRBV2 and J usage is TRBJ2-1; 7 bases fit TRBD2. CDR3 length: 16 residues. Germline trimming cut 5 bases from V and 2 bases from J; bases unmatched to any gene: 9. Germline V CDR1 and CDR2: SNHLY, FYNNEI. In DNA form, the CDR3 reads TGTGCCAGCAGTTTCATACTAGCGCCCACCTACAATGAGCAGTTCTTC. Residues: CASSFILAPTYNEQFF.

This rearrangement joins TRBV19 to TRBJ2-2; D unclear. The CDR3 spans 11 residues. V was cut by 5 bases and J by 6 bases, with 4 bases left in between. The germline V gene encodes CDR1 LNHDA and CDR2 SQIVND (reference sequence). The CDR3: CASSDAGELFF. Here the CDR3 DNA reads TGTGCCAGTAGTGACGCCGGGGAGCTGTTTTTT.

This clone was detected ten times or more. The rearrangement uses TRBV7-8 and TRBJ2-2; TRBD1 is a possible D gene (5 bases). Germline V CDR1 and CDR2: SGHVS, FQNEAQ. V dropped 5 bases and J dropped 0 bases, with 10 bases sitting between them. The CDR3 sequence is 15 residues long. Written as DNA, the CDR3 is TGTGCCAGCAGCACCACGACAGCGAACACCGGGGAGCTGTTTTTT. Residues: CASSTTTANTGELFF.

The V call is TRBV25-1, the J call TRBJ1-1; no reliable D call. Germline lookup yields CDR1 MGHDK and CDR2 SYGVNS. V was shortened by 3 bases and J by 4 bases, with 18 bases between the two germline ends. The CDR3 sequence is 16 residues long. The CDR3 reads CASSDPLGWKATEAFF. As DNA, the CDR3 is TGTGCCAGCAGTGACCCCCTTGGGTGGAAGGCCACTGAAGCTTTCTTT. The full variable domain, its missing parts supplied by reference TRBV25-1 and TRBJ1-1, is EADIYQTPRYLVIGTGKKITLECSQTMGHDKMYWYQQDPGMELHLIHYSYGVNSTEKGDLSSESTVSRIRTEHFPLTLESARPSHTSQYLCASSDPLGWKATEAFFGQGTRLTVV.

The chain uses TRBV7-9 and TRBJ2-2, with 8 bases lining up with TRBD1. This CDR3 comprises 17 residues. CDR1 SEHNR and CDR2 FQNEAQ come from the germline V gene (reference sequence). Trimming took 5 bases from V and 1 from J; bases not matched to a gene: 9. CDR3 nucleotide sequence: TGTGCCAGCAGCCCAGGGACAGGTTCGCTGAACACCGGGGAGCTGTTTTTT. Translation gives CASSPGTGSLNTGELFF.

The chain joins TRBV7-2 to TRBJ2-1, with a possible D match to TRBD2 (5 bases). There are 14 residues in the CDR3. The V gene's germline CDR1 is SGHTA and CDR2 FQGNSA. Trimming took off 6 bases at V and 9 bases at J, with 18 bases between the two ends. This chain's CDR3 is CASSSARGVGEQFF. DNA for the CDR3: TGTGCCAGCAGTTCGGCCCGGGGAGTGGGTGAGCAGTTCTTC.

The V gene is TRBV5-6, the J gene TRBJ1-4; D gene ambiguous. There are 17 residues in the CDR3. CDR1 is SGHDT and CDR2 is YYEEEE in the germline V gene. V lost 0 bases to trimming and J lost 0 bases, with 12 bases between them. As DNA, the CDR3 is TGTGCCAGCAGCTTGGCAGGCACCTATGCAACTAATGAAAAACTGTTTTTT. Protein product: CASSLAGTYATNEKLFF.

This clone turned up a few times. Other DNA sequences in this specimen translate into the identical CDR3. The V call is TRBV11-2, the J call TRBJ2-1; no clear D. CDR3 length: 13 residues. V gave up 1 base and J gave up 4 bases, with 5 bases separating them. Germline CDR1 reads SGHAT; CDR2 reads FQNNGV. The CDR3 DNA sequence: TGTGCCAGCAGCTTAGCCGTGTACAATGAGCAGTTCTTC. Its protein product is CASSLAVYNEQFF.

This clone has a single count. The chain joins TRBV28 to TRBJ1-1; no definite D call. CDR1 is MDHEN and CDR2 is SYDVKM in the germline V gene. Trimming shortened V by 4 bases and J by 11 bases, and 20 bases separated the two germline ends. The CDR3 totals 14 residues. The CDR3 sequence: CASSSSSGLGRAFF. DNA of the CDR3: TGTGCCAGCAGTTCCTCCTCGGGTTTGGGTAGGGCTTTCTTT.

The chain is built from TRBV15 and TRBJ2-1; 11 nucleotides agree with TRBD2. Unmatched junction bases numbered 8, after V lost 9 bases and J lost 7 bases. The CDR3 is made up of 14 amino acids. From germline, CDR1 is LNHNV and CDR2 YYDKDF (reference sequence). The CDR3 bases are TGTGCCACTCAGACTAGCGGGGTGAATAATGAGCAGTTCTTC. Translated, it gives CATQTSGVNNEQFF.

V usage is TRBV19 and J usage is TRBJ2-7; the D gene could be TRBD1 or TRBD2 (6 bases each). The CDR3 has 15 residues. Trimming shortened V by 5 bases and J by 1 base, and 15 bases separated the two germline ends. Germline CDR1 reads LNHDA; CDR2 reads SQIVND (reference sequence). The CDR3 region is CASSFGGRGSYEQYF. DNA for the CDR3: TGTGCCAGTAGTTTCGGGGGCCGGGGGTCCTACGAGCAGTACTTC.

This clone has only one observation. The chain combines TRBV6-5 with TRBJ1-4, with 7 bases that match TRBD1. Germline-derived CDR1 and CDR2 are MNHEY and SVGAGI. The CDR3 consists of 12 residues. V trimming: 5 bases; J trimming: 13 bases; junction bases outside the gene matches: 7. DNA for the CDR3: TGTGCCAGCAGTAGCTACAGGGGAGCACTGTTTTTT. Translation: CASSSYRGALFF.

The chain joins TRBV5-1 to TRBJ1-1; TRBD1 matches at 7 bases. Germline-derived CDR1 and CDR2 are SGHRS and YFSETQ. The CDR3 has 15 residues. The junction had 6 bases not matched to a gene; V was cut back by 3 bases and J by 1 base. The CDR3 sequence is CASSSTGQSNTEAFF. CDR3 bases: TGCGCCAGCAGCTCCACGGGACAGTCGAACACTGAAGCTTTCTTT.